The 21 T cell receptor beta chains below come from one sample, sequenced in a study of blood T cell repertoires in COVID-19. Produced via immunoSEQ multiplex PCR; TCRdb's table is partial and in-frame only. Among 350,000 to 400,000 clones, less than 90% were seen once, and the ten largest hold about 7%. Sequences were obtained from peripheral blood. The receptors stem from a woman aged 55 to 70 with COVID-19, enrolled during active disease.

CDR3 bases: TGTGCCAGCAGTTACTCCATCCAGGGGGCGCGGGAGCAGTACTTC. This gives the protein CASSYSIQGAREQYF. The chain uses TRBV6-5 and TRBJ2-7; 8 nucleotides align to TRBD1. Germline V gives CDR1 MNHEY, CDR2 SVGAGI. V was clipped by 0 bases and J by 7 bases; unmatched bases: 8. The CDR3 consists of 15 residues.

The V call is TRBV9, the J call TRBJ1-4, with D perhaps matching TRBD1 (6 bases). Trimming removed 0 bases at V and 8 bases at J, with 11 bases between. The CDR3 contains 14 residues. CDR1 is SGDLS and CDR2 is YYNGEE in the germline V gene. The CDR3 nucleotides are TGTGCCAGCAGCGTAGCAGGGGCTGTGGAAAAACTGTTTTTT. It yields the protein CASSVAGAVEKLFF.

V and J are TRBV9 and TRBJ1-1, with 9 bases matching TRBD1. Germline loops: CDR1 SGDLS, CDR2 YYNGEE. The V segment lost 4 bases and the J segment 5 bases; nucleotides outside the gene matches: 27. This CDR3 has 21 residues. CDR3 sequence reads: CASSFMDRGRGLALGRTEAFF. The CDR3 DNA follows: TGTGCCAGCAGCTTTATGGACAGGGGAAGAGGATTGGCCCTGGGTAGGACTGAAGCTTTCTTT.

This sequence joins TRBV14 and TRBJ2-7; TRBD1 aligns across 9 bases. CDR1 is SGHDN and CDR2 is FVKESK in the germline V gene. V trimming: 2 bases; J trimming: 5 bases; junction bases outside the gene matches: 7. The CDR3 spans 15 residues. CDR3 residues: CASSQPQGARDEQYF. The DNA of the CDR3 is TGTGCCAGCAGCCAACCACAGGGGGCCCGGGACGAGCAGTACTTC.

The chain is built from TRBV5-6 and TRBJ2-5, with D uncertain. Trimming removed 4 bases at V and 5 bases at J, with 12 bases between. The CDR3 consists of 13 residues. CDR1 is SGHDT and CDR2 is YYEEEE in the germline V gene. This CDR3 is CASSDWSIETQYF. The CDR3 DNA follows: TGTGCCAGCAGCGACTGGTCAATTGAGACCCAGTACTTC.

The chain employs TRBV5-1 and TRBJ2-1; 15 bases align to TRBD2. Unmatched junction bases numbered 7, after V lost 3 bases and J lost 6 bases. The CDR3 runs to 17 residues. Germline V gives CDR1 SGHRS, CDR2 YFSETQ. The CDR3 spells CASSSGLAGGQFNEQFF. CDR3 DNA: TGCGCCAGCAGCTCGGGACTAGCGGGGGGCCAGTTCAATGAGCAGTTCTTC.

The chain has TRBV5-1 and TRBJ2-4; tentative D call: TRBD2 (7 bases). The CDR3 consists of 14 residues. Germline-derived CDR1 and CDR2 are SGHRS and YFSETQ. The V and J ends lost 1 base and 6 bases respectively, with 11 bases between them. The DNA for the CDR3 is TGCGCCAGCAGCTTGACGGGGGGCGGAAACATTCAGTACTTC. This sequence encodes CASSLTGGGNIQYF.

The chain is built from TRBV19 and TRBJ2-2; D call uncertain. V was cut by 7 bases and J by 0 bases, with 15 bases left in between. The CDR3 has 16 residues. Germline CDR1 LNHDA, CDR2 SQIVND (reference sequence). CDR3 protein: CASTAGHVANTGELFF. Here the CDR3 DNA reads TGTGCCAGTACGGCAGGCCACGTCGCGAACACCGGGGAGCTGTTTTTT.

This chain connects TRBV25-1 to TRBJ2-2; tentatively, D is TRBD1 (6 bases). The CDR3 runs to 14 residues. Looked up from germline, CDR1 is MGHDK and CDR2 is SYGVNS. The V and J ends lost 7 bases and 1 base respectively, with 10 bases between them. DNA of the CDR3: TGTGCCAGCAAAATACAGGGGAACACCGGGGAGCTGTTTTTT. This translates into CASKIQGNTGELFF.

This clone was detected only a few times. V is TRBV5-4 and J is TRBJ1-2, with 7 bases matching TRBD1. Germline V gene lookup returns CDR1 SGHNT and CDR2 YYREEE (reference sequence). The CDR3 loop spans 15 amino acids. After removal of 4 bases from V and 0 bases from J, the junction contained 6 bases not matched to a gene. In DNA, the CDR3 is TGTGCCAGCAGCCCGACCGGACAGGCTAACTATGGCTACACCTTC. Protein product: CASSPTGQANYGYTF.

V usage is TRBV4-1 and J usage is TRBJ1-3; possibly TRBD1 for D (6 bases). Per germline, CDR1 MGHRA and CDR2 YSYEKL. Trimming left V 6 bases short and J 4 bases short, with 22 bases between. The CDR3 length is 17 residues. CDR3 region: CASRRQASAEMGNTIYF. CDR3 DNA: TGCGCCAGCAGGCGACAGGCATCCGCCGAAATGGGAAACACCATATATTTT.

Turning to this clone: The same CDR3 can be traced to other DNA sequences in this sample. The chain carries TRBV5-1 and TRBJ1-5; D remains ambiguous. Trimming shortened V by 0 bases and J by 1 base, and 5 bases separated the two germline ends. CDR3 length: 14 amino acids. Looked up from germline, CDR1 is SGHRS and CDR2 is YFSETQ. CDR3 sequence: CASSLGQSNQPQHF. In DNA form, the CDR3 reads TGCGCCAGCAGCTTGGGCCAGAGCAATCAGCCCCAGCATTTT.

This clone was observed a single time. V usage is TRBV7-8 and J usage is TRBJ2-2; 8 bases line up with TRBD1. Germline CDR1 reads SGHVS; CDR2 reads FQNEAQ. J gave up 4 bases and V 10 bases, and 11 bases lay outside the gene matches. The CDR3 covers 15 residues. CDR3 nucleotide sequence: TGTGCCATCGGCGATGGACAGGGAGCCACCGGGGAGCTGTTTTTT. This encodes CAIGDGQGATGELFF.

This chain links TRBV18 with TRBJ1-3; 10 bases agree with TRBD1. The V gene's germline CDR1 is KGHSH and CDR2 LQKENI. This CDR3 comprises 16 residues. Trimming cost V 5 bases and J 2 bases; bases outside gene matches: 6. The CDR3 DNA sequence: TGTGCCAGCTCATCGGCGGGGACAGGGGCTGGAAACACCATATATTTT. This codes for CASSSAGTGAGNTIYF.

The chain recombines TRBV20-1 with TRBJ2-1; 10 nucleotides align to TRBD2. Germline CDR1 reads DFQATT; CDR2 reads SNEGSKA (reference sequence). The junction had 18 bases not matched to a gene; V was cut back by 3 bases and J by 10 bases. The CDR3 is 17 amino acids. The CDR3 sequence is CSASGSLAGARGWEQFF. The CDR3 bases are TGCAGTGCTAGTGGTAGTCTAGCGGGGGCCAGGGGCTGGGAGCAGTTCTTC.

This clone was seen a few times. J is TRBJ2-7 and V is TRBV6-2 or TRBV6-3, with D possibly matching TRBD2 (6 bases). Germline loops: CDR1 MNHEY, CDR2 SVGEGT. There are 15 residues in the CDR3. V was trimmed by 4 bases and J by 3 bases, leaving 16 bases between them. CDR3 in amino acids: CASSLSSGGYYEQYF. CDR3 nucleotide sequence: TGTGCCAGCAGTTTAAGTAGCGGAGGTTACTACGAGCAGTACTTC.

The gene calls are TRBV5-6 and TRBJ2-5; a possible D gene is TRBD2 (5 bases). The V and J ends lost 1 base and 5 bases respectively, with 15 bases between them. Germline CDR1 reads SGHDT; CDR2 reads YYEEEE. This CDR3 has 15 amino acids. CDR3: CASSLTRREGETQYF. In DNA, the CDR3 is TGTGCCAGCAGCTTGACGCGTCGGGAAGGGGAGACCCAGTACTTC.

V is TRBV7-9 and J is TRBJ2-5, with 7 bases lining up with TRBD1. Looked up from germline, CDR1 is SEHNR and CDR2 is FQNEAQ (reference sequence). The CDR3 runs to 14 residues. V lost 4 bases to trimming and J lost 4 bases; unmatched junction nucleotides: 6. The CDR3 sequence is CASSWATGRETQYF. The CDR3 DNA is TGTGCCAGCAGCTGGGCGACAGGGAGAGAGACCCAGTACTTC.

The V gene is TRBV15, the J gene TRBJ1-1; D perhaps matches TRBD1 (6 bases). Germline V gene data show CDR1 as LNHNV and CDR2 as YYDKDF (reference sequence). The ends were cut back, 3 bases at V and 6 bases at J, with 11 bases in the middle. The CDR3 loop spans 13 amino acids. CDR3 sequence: CATSSGTSAEAFF. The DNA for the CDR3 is TGTGCCACCAGCAGTGGGACATCGGCTGAAGCTTTCTTT.

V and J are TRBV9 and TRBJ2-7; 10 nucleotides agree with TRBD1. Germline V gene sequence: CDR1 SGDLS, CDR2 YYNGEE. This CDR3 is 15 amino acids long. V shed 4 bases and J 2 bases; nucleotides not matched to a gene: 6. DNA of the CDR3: TGTGCCAGCAGCCCCCGGACAGGGGGAGCCTACGAGCAGTACTTC. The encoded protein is CASSPRTGGAYEQYF.

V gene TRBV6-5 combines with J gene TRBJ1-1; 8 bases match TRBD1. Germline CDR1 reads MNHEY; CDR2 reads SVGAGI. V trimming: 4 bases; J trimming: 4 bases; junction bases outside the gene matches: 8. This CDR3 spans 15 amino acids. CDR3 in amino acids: CASSFDRGRSTEAFF. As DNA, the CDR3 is TGTGCCAGCAGTTTCGACAGGGGACGGAGCACTGAAGCTTTCTTT.